This TCR beta chain was recovered during a study of T cell responses to AZD1222 COVID-19 vaccine (dated by TCRdb to about 2021). Concerning the study at large: AZD1222 recipients with second doses at about 4 weeks or about 12 weeks were pooled, because spike-specific TCR depth and breadth did not differ between schedules. A total of over 230 trial participants underwent TCR sequencing, of whom 207 had received two doses of AZD1222 and roughly 26 had received two doses of the MenACWY control vaccine. Trial participants were enrolled by age into 18-55, 56-69 and 70-plus year subgroups, with approximately 160, 26 and 62 TCR-sequenced participants respectively. Summary of the overall study and its limitations: Nearly half of unique spike-specific TCRs reportedly recognized epitopes outside regions mutated in the B.1.351 and B.1.1.7 variants. Conclusions about previously exposed vaccinees are limited, since just five or six AZD1222 recipients were seropositive for SARS-CoV-2 at baseline. The whole spike protein was spanned by vaccine-associated CD4 TCRs, and dominant responses were seen in regions 160-218 and 743-854. Because no samples from the day 14 peak response were available, repertoires could be characterized only after the peak T cell response. The 56-69-year group was small, and its depth increase did not reach significance, likely because of low power. After two AZD1222 doses, spike-specific TCR breadth and depth were significantly higher than at day 0 and than in MenACWY recipients. Participants were mostly white British, with more females than males. The authors suggested clonal diversity may have been underestimated.

V is trimmed back by 6 bases and J by 0 bases, and the junction contains 6 bases that no gene match accounts for. Taken from the germline V gene, the CDR1 and CDR2 loops are SQVTM and ANQGSEA. Taken from cysteine to phenylalanine, the CDR3 has 16 residues. Solely the CDR3 DNA is kept, with 48 bases framed from the first base. The CDR3 regions of human TCRbeta chains were subjected to immunosequencing. As for the original processing: Repertoire TCRs were matched against a reference library of SARS-CoV-2-specific TCRs generated with the MIRA antigen-specificity platform. Breadth was defined as the fraction of unique TCRs that were SARS-CoV-2-associated. Depth was defined as the fraction of total T cells that were SARS-CoV-2-associated. Using the MIRA data, every spike-specific TCR was mapped to the spike region that the TCR reacted to and assigned to either a CD4 or a CD8 class. Log10-transformed breadth and depth values were compared by one-way ANOVA with Sidak's multiple comparisons tests. Not all clones reach the TCRdb copy of this immuneACCESS table, which keeps in-frame sequences only. Checked studies attribute under half of the gap to unresolved V genes and leave the rest unexplained. V and J calls and clone size are copied from that table; D and trimming were computed from the DNA. This sample comprises about 110,000 clones, around 94% of them detected only once. The ten top clones hold more than 2% of the sample.

Turning to this clone: The target of this receptor is not known. Base qualities were left out, and no much larger clone turns up one base away.

Interpreted using the paper, the time point label stands for: baseline before first vaccination. Samples from vaccinated people were obtained from the UK trials COV001 and COV002, which included a single-blind randomized controlled phase 2/3 trial of AZD1222 (ChAdOx1 nCoV-19) in healthy adults. For TCRbeta chain sequencing, PBMC samples were collected from trial participants at day 0 and at day 28 after the second dose. The chain uses TRBV29-1 and TRBJ2-3; 13 of the junction bases match TRBD2. This sequence originates from an adult in good health. Sequencing was performed on peripheral blood, taken on day 0 of AZD1222 vaccination. The nucleotide sequence reads TGCAGCGTGATGGGACTAGCGGGGACCAGCACAGATACGCAGTATTTT. Translated, it gives CSVMGLAGTSTDTQYF.